This T cell receptor beta chain stems from a study of beta chain features in type 1 diabetes. This CDR3 contains 15 residues. CDR1 and CDR2 from the germline V gene are KGHSH and LQKENI. V gave up 2 bases and J gave up 7 bases; unmatched junction bases: 7. This clone was detected only a few times. The whole isolated RNA underwent reverse transcription, so sequencing captured expressed TCRB transcripts. Clones were read by immunoSEQ multiplex PCR, and TCRdb kept only the in-frame ones, dropping some. There are 150,000 to 180,000 clones in the sample; 7.5% to 10% occur only once, and about 0.6% lies in the top ten.

The TCR sequence derives from a man aged 18 to 30 in good health. The chain has TRBV18 and TRBJ2-1; the match to TRBD1 covers 8 bases. The specimen sequenced was central memory CD4+ T cells from blood. The CDR3 sequence: CASSPGQGASNEQFF. The CDR3 region has the DNA TGTGCCAGCTCACCAGGGCAGGGGGCGTCAAATGAGCAGTTCTTC.